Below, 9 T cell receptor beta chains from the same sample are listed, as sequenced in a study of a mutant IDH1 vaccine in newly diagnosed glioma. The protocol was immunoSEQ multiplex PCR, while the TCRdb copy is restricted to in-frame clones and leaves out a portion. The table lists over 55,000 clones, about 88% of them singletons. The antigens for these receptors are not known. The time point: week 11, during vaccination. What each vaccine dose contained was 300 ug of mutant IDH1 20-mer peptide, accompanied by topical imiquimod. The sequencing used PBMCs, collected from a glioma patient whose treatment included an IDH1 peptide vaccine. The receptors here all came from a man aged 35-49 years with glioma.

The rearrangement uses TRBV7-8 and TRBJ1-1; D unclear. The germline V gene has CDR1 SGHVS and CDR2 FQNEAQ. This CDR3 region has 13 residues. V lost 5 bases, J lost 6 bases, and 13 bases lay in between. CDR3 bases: TGTGCCAGCAGCCCAAATCACGGGTCTGAAGCTTTCTTT. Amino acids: CASSPNHGSEAFF.

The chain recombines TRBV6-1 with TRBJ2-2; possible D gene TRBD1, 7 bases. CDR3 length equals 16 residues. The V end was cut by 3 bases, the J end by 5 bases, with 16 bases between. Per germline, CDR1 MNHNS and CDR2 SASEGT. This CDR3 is CASSDSQGRRTGELFF. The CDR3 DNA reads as TGTGCCAGCAGTGATTCACAGGGGAGGCGGACCGGGGAGCTGTTTTTT.

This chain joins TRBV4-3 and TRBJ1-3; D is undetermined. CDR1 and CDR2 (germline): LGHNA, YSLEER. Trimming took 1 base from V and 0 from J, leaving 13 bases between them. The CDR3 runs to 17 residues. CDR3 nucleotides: TGCGCCAGCAGCCAAGGCCCTTCATTCCTCTCTGGAAACACCATATATTTT. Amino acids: CASSQGPSFLSGNTIYF.

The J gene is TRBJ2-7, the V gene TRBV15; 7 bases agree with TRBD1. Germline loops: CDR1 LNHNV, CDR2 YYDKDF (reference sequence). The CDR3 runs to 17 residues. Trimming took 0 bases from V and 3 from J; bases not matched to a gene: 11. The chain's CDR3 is CATSRDKITGAFYEQYF. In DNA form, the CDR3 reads TGTGCCACCAGCAGAGATAAAATAACAGGGGCGTTCTACGAGCAGTACTTC.

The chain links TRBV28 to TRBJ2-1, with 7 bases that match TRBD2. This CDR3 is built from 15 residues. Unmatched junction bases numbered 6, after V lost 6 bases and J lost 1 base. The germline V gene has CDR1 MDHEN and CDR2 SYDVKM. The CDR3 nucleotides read TGTGCCAGCAGGGCGGGACTATCATCCTACAATGAGCAGTTCTTC. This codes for CASRAGLSSYNEQFF.

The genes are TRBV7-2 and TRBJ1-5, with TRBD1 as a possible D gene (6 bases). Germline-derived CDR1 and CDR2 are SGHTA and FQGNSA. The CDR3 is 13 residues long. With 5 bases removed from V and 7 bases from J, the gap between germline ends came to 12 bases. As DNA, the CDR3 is TGTGCCAGCAGCCGAGGGGGGGGACAGCCCCAGCATTTT. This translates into CASSRGGGQPQHF.

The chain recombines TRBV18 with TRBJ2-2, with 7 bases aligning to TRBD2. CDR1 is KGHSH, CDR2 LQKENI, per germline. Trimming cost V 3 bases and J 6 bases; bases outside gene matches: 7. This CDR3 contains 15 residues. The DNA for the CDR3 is TGTGCCAGCTCACCCCTTCGGGGGGATCCCGGGGAGCTGTTTTTT. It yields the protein CASSPLRGDPGELFF. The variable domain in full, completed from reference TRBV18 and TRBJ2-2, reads NAGVMQNPRHLVRRRGQEARLRCSPMKGHSHVYWYRQLPEEGLKFMVYLQKENIIDESGMPKERFSAEFPKEGPSILRIQQVVRGDSAAYFCASSPLRGDPGELFFGEGSRLTVL.

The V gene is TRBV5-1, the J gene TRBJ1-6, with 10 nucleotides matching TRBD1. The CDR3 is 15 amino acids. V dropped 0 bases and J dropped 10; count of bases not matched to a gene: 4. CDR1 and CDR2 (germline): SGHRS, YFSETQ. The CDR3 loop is CASSLEGQGRSPLHF. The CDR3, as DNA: TGCGCCAGCAGCTTGGAGGGACAGGGGAGGTCACCCCTCCACTTT. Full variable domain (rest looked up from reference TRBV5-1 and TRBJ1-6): KAGVTQTPRYLIKTRGQQVTLSCSPISGHRSVSWYQQTPGQGLQFLFEYFSETQRNKGNFPGRFSGRQFSNSRSEMNVSTLELGDSALYLCASSLEGQGRSPLHFGNGTRLTVT.

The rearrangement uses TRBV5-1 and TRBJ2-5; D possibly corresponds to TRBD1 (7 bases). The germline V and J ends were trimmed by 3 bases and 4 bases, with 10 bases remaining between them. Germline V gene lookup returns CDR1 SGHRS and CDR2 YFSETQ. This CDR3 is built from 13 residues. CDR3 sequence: CASSSQGGETQYF. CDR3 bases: TGCGCCAGCAGCTCCCAGGGGGGAGAGACCCAGTACTTC.